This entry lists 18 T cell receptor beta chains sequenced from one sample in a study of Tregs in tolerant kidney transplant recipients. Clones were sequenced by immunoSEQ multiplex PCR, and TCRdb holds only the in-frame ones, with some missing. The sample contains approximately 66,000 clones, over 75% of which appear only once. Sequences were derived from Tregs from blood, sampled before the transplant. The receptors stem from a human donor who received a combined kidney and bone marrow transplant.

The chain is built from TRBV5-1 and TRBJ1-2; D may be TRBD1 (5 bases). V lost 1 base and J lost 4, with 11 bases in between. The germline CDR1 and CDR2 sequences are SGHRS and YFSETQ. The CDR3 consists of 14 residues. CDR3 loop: CASSLSGRGYGYTF. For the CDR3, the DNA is TGCGCCAGCAGCTTGAGCGGAAGGGGCTATGGCTACACCTTC.

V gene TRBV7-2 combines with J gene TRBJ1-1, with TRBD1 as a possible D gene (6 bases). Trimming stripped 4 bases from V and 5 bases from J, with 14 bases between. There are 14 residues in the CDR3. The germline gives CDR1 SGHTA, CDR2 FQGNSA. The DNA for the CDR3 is TGTGCCAGCAGCTCGGCCACAGGGAGGACTGAAGCTTTCTTT. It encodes CASSSATGRTEAFF.

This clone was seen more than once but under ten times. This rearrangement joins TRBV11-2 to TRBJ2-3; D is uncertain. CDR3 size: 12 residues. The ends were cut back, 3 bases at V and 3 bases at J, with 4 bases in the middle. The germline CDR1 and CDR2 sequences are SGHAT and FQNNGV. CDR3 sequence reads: CASSLATDTQYF. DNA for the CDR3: TGTGCCAGCAGCTTGGCGACAGATACGCAGTATTTT.

The CDR3 region has the DNA TGTGCCAGCAGCGAAGACACGGCAGGAAAACTGTTTTTT. Protein product: CASSEDTAGKLFF. The chain is built from TRBV11-3 and TRBJ1-4; no reliable D call. V was cut by 5 bases and J by 10 bases, with 14 bases left in between. CDR3 length equals 13 residues. The germline CDR1 and CDR2 sequences are SGHNT and YENEEA. The complete variable domain, with remaining parts taken from reference TRBV11-3 and TRBJ1-4, reads EAGVVQSPRYKIIEKKQPVAFWCNPISGHNTLYWYLQNLGQGPELLIRYENEEAVDDSQLPKDRFSAERLKGVDSTLKIQPAELGDSAVYLCASSEDTAGKLFFGSGTQLSVL.

The CDR3 loop is CASSPGDGYTF. In nucleotides, the CDR3 is TGTGCCAGCAGTCCAGGGGACGGCTACACCTTC. The chain recombines TRBV6-5 with TRBJ1-2; a weak D match, TRBD1 (6 bases). The CDR3 covers 11 residues. Deletions cut 5 bases from V and 8 bases from J, with 9 bases between. Germline V lookup: CDR1 MNHEY, CDR2 SVGAGI.

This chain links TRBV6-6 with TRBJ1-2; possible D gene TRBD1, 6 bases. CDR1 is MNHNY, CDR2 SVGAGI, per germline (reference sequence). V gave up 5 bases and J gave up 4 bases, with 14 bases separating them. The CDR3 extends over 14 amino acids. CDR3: CASSLEQGIYGYTF. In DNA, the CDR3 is TGTGCCAGCAGTCTCGAACAGGGAATCTATGGCTACACCTTC.

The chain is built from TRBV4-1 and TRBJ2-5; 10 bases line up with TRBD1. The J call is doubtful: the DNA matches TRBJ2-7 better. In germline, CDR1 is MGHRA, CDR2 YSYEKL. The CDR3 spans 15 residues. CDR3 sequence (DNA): TGCGCCAGCAGCCAAGAGGACAGGGGGGACGACGAGCAGTACTTC. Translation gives CASSQEDRGDDEQYF.

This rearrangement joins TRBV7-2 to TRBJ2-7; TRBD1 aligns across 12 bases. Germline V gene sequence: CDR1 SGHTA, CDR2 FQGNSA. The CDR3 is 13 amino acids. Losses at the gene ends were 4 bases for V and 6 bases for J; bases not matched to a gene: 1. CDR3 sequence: CASSWDRGREQYF. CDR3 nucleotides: TGTGCCAGCAGCTGGGACAGGGGGCGCGAGCAGTACTTC.

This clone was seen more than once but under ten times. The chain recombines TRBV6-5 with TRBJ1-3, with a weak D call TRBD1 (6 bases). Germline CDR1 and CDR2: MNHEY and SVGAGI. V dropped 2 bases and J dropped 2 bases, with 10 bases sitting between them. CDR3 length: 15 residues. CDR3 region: CASSYGTGPGNTIYF. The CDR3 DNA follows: TGTGCCAGCAGTTACGGTACAGGGCCTGGAAACACCATATATTTT.

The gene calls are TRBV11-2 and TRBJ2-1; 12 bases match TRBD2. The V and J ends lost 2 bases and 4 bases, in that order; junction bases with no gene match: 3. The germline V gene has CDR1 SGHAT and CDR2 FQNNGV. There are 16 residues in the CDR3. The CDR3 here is CASSLLTSGSYNEQFF. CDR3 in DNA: TGTGCCAGCAGCTTACTGACTAGCGGGAGTTACAATGAGCAGTTCTTC.

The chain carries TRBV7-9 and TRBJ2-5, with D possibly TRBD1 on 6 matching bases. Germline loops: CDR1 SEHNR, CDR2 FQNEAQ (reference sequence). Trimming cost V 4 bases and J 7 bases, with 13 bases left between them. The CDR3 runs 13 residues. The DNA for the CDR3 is TGTGCCAGCAGCTCCCAGGGGTTAGGGACCCAGTACTTC. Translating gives CASSSQGLGTQYF.

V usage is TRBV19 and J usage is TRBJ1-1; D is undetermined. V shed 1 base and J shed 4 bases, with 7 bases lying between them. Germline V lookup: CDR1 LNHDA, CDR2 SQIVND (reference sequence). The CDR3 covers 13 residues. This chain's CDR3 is CASSIGKGTEAFF. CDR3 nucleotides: TGTGCCAGTAGTATAGGAAAGGGCACTGAAGCTTTCTTT.

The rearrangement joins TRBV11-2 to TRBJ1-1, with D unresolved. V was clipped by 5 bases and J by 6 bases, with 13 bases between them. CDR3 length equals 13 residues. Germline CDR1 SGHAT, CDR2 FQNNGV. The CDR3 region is CASSPVPRPEAFF. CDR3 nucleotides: TGTGCCAGCAGCCCGGTGCCCCGGCCTGAAGCTTTCTTT.

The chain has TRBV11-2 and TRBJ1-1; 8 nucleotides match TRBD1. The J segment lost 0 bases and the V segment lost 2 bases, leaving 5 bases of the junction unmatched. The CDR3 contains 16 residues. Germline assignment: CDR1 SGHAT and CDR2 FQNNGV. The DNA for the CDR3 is TGTGCCAGCAGCTTATCGACAGGGGCCATGAACACTGAAGCTTTCTTT. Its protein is CASSLSTGAMNTEAFF.

The CDR3 here is CASSTTGIAGNTIYF. In DNA, the CDR3 is TGCGCCAGCAGCACTACAGGGATTGCCGGAAACACCATATATTTT. V usage is TRBV5-1 and J usage is TRBJ1-3, with D tentatively TRBD1 (6 bases). Germline V gene sequence: CDR1 SGHRS, CDR2 YFSETQ. This CDR3 has 15 residues. Trimming left V 4 bases short and J 4 bases short, with 15 bases between.

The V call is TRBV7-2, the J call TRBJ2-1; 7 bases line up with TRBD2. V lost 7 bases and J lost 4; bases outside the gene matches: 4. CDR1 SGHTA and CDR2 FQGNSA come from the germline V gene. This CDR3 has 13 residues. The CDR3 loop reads CASTPSGYNEQFF. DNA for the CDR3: TGTGCCAGCACCCCTAGCGGATACAATGAGCAGTTCTTC.

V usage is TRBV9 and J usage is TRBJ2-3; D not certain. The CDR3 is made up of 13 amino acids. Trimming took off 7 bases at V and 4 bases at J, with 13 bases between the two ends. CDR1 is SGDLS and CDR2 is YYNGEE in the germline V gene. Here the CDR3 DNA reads TGTGCCAGCGGAAACCTCGTCCCAGATACGCAGTATTTT. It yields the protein CASGNLVPDTQYF.

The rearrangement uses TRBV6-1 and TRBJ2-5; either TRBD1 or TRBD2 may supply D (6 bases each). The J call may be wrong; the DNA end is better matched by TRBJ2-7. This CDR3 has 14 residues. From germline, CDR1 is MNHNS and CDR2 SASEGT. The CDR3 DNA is TGTGCCAGCAGAGGGGGGAGCGGCGCTTACGAGCAGTACTTC. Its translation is CASRGGSGAYEQYF.